This is a list of T cell receptor beta chains from one sample in a study of T-cell memory formation after mild COVID-19. TCRdb re-called the 5' RACE reads with MiXCR, one entry per CDR3 protein. Among 200,000 to 300,000 distinct CDR3 sequences listed, around 17% were seen once. Sequenced material: PBMCs or a T cell subset sorted from them (not recorded which). Receptors originate from a man aged 18 to 35 who had mild COVID-19 (a few samples of this study predate the infection). Cell type and time point are not known. The CDR3 runs from the conserved cysteine through the conserved F or W. Fields, in order: clone size, J gene, V gene, D gene, CDR3 DNA, CDR3 protein. The D gene is left open where the match is weak. Size values are once, few and many counts, or a class for expanded clones, and some rows have none.

>few|TRBJ1-1|TRBV7-6|-
TGTGCCAGCAGCTTAAGTGGTGGCACTGAAGCTTTCTTT
CASSLSGGTEAFF
>few|TRBJ1-1|TRBV18|TRBD1
TGTGCCAGCTCACCGACCGGGACAGGGAACACTGAAGCTTTCTTT
CASSPTGTGNTEAFF
>few|TRBJ1-6|TRBV29-1|-
TGCAGCGTTGAATTGGACAGTAATTCACCCCTCCACTTT
CSVELDSNSPLHF
>-|TRBJ1-1|TRBV9|-
TGTGCCAGCAGCCCTCAGGTCATGGGCACTGAAGCTTTCTTT
CASSPQVMGTEAFF
>-|TRBJ1-5|TRBV18|-
TGTGCCAGCTCACCACAGGGGCAGAGGGGCAATCAGCCCCAGCATTTT
CASSPQGQRGNQPQHF
>many|TRBJ2-5|TRBV5-5|-
TGTGCCAGCAGCTTGACGACAGTTCAAGAGACCCAGTACTTC
CASSLTTVQETQYF
>few|TRBJ1-4|TRBV11-2|-
TGTGCCAGCAGCAATTCAGGACAGCCTAATGAAAAACTGTTTTTT
CASSNSGQPNEKLFF
>few|TRBJ1-5|TRBV7-2|TRBD1
TGTGCCAGCAGCTCCCGGACAGGGAATCAGCCCCAGCATTTT
CASSSRTGNQPQHF
>-|TRBJ2-2|TRBV4-3|-
TGCGCCAGCAGCCAGGATCGGGGCATCAACACCGGGGAGCTGTTTTTT
CASSQDRGINTGELFF
>few|TRBJ1-1|TRBV7-2|-
TGTGCCAGCAGACTAAACCCCGGGAACACTGAAGCTTTCTTT
CASRLNPGNTEAFF
>-|TRBJ2-7|TRBV7-9|-
TGTGCCAGCAGCTTAGAATTCGTTGGACGGCAGTACTTC
CASSLEFVGRQYF
>-|TRBJ2-3|TRBV18|-
TGTGCCAGCTCACTGTCCGAAAATCTGGATACGCAGTATTTT
CASSLSENLDTQYF
>-|TRBJ2-4|TRBV6-2/TRBV6-3|TRBD1
TGTGCCAGCAGTCAACCGGGACAGCCGAAAAACATTCAGTACTTC
CASSQPGQPKNIQYF
>many|TRBJ1-2|TRBV7-9|-
TGTGCCAGCAGTCTAACAGGCTTGAACTATGGCTACACCTTC
CASSLTGLNYGYTF
>-|TRBJ2-2|TRBV20-1|TRBD2
TGCAGTGCTAGGGGGGGGACCGGGGAGCTGTTTTTT
CSARGGTGELFF
>few|TRBJ2-3|TRBV7-2|-
TGTGCCAGCAGCTTATCCGACCACACAGATACGCAGTATTTT
CASSLSDHTDTQYF
>once|TRBJ2-2|TRBV18|TRBD2
TGTGCCAGCTCACCATCCACTAGCGCTACCGGGGAGCTGTTTTTT
CASSPSTSATGELFF
>few|TRBJ2-3|TRBV5-1|-
TGCGCCAGCAGCTTGGAAGGTGCCCGGCAGGATACGCAGTATTTT
CASSLEGARQDTQYF
>-|TRBJ1-1|TRBV10-3|TRBD1
TGTGCCATGGGACAGGGGAGTCGTACTGAAGCTTTCTTT
CAMGQGSRTEAFF
>-|TRBJ2-2|TRBV2|TRBD1
TGTGCCAGCCTTTTTGGCAGGGGGCCACCCGGGGAGCTGTTTTTT
CASLFGRGPPGELFF
>many|TRBJ2-3|TRBV6-5|TRBD2
TGTGCCAGCAGCTCTCATAGCGGGAGCACAGATACGCAGTATTTT
CASSSHSGSTDTQYF
>many|TRBJ2-7|TRBV5-1|TRBD1
TGCGCCAGCGGGCCCCTGGGACAGGGGAACTACGAGCAGTACTTC
CASGPLGQGNYEQYF
>few|TRBJ1-2|TRBV20-1|TRBD1
TGCAGTGCTAGAGTCCCGGGACAGGGAACCTATAGTGGCTACACCTTC
CSARVPGQGTYSGYTF
>-|TRBJ1-2|TRBV29-1|-
TGCAGCGTTGAACAGGGTGTCCCTAACTATGGCTACACCTTC
CSVEQGVPNYGYTF
>once|TRBJ2-2|TRBV7-7|-
TGTGCCAGCAGCATACCAGGGGCTGGGGGGGAGCTGTTTTTT
CASSIPGAGGELFF
>-|TRBJ2-6|TRBV6-5|-
TGTGCCAGCAGTTACTCGCGGGGACCAGGGGCCAACGTCCTGACTTTC
CASSYSRGPGANVLTF
>few|TRBJ1-5|TRBV4-2|TRBD1
TGTGCCAGCAGCCCCGGGACAGGGGTCCGCAGAAATCAGCCCCAGCATTTT
CASSPGTGVRRNQPQHF
>few|TRBJ2-3|TRBV21-1|-
TGTGCCAGCAGCAGGGGACAGGGAAACGATACGCAGTATTTT
CASSRGQGNDTQYF
>few|TRBJ2-7|TRBV6-6|-
TGTGCCAGCAGTGTACAGGGATACGAGCAGTACTTC
CASSVQGYEQYF
>-|TRBJ1-1|TRBV7-2|-
TGTGCCAGCAGCTTAAATGTGGGGGGGAACACTGAAGCTTTCTTT
CASSLNVGGNTEAFF
>-|TRBJ1-4|TRBV9|TRBD1
TGTGCCAGCAGCCCGGGACAGGGACGTGAAAAACTGTTTTTT
CASSPGQGREKLFF
>-|TRBJ1-2|TRBV6-2/TRBV6-3|-
TGTGCCAGCGTAATAGGACACTTAAACTATGGCTACACCTTC
CASVIGHLNYGYTF
>-|TRBJ2-4|TRBV12-3/TRBV12-4|-
TGTGCCAGCAGTTTGGATCAAGGGGCCAAAAACATTCAGTACTTC
CASSLDQGAKNIQYF
>-|TRBJ2-7|TRBV3-1|-
TGTGCCAGCAGCCAAGTCTCAGCCGCCCTCTCCTACGAGCAGTACTTC
CASSQVSAALSYEQYF
>once|TRBJ2-1|TRBV7-9|TRBD2
TGTGCCAGCAGACAGAGCGGGGTGGCTTACAATGAGCAGTTCTTC
CASRQSGVAYNEQFF
>-|TRBJ1-2|TRBV6-5|-
TGTGCCAGCAGTTACTCATTCAATTTGGCTCATGGCTACACCTTC
CASSYSFNLAHGYTF
>-|TRBJ1-1|TRBV29-1|-
TGCAGCGTCGATAACTGGGGAGCTTTCTTT
CSVDNWGAFF
>few|TRBJ2-5|TRBV12-3/TRBV12-4|-
TGTGCCAGCAGTTTAAGGCTAGCTCTGTTAGAGACCCAGTACTTC
CASSLRLALLETQYF
>few|TRBJ1-1|TRBV20-1|-
TGCAGTGCCAGACACTCCTCGGGGGAAGCTTTCTTT
CSARHSSGEAFF
>-|TRBJ2-1|TRBV29-1|-
TGCAGCGTTGAGCTTGGGGGGAGGTATGAGCAGTTCTTC
CSVELGGRYEQFF
>many|TRBJ2-7|TRBV7-9|-
TGTGCCAGCAGCCCCCCCGGTGACTACGAGCAGTACTTC
CASSPPGDYEQYF
>many|TRBJ1-5|TRBV27|-
TGTGCCAGCAGTTTGGGTAGCAATCAGCCCCAGCATTTT
CASSLGSNQPQHF
>few|TRBJ2-3|TRBV5-1|TRBD2
TGCGCCAGCAGCCCAGCGGGGCTTGGAAACACAGATACGCAGTATTTT
CASSPAGLGNTDTQYF
>few|TRBJ2-4|TRBV15|TRBD2
TGTGCCACCAGCAGAGAACACAAGGCTAGCGGGGTGAACATTCAGTACTTC
CATSREHKASGVNIQYF
>many|TRBJ2-3|TRBV20-1|-
TGCAGTGCAAAGCTTAACAGGGAATGGACTCGGGGTCCGCAGTATTTT
CSAKLNREWTRGPQYF
>few|TRBJ2-1|TRBV6-2/TRBV6-3|-
TGTGCCAGCAGTTCCCAATTCGCAGGGAGCTCCTACAATGAGCAGTTCTTC
CASSSQFAGSSYNEQFF
>few|TRBJ2-7|TRBV5-6|TRBD1
TGTGCCAGCAGCTTAAGGGGGCAAGGCACCTACGAGCAGTACTTC
CASSLRGQGTYEQYF
>-|TRBJ2-7|TRBV30|TRBD2
TGTGCCTGCCACCGGGGGGACGCATACTACGAGCAGTACTTC
CACHRGDAYYEQYF
>few|TRBJ2-2|TRBV27|-
TGTGCCAGCAGTTTATTCCCAGGGGCTGGGGAGCTGTTTTTT
CASSLFPGAGELFF
>many|TRBJ2-5|TRBV6-6|TRBD1
TGTGCCAGCAGTCAACGGACAGGTCCCGGAGAGACCCAGTACTTC
CASSQRTGPGETQYF
>-|TRBJ2-3|TRBV3-1|TRBD2
TGTGCCAGCAGCCGCCGGGGGGGCAGATTCACAGATACGCAGTATTTT
CASSRRGGRFTDTQYF
>-|TRBJ1-6|TRBV28|-
TGTGCCAGCAGTCCGCCCCGGGCAGGCCGAAATTCACCCCTCCACTTT
CASSPPRAGRNSPLHF
>-|TRBJ2-1|TRBV7-9|TRBD1
TGTGCCAGCAGCTTATTTTGGAACAGGGGGAGGTACAATGAGCAGTTCTTC
CASSLFWNRGRYNEQFF
>few|TRBJ2-5|TRBV18|-
TGTGCCAGCTCAACAGATCTCCAAGAGACCCAGTACTTC
CASSTDLQETQYF
>-|TRBJ2-7|TRBV21-1|-
TGTGCCAGCAGCAAATGTGGGGGGACAGAGACCTACGAGCAGTACTTC
CASSKCGGTETYEQYF